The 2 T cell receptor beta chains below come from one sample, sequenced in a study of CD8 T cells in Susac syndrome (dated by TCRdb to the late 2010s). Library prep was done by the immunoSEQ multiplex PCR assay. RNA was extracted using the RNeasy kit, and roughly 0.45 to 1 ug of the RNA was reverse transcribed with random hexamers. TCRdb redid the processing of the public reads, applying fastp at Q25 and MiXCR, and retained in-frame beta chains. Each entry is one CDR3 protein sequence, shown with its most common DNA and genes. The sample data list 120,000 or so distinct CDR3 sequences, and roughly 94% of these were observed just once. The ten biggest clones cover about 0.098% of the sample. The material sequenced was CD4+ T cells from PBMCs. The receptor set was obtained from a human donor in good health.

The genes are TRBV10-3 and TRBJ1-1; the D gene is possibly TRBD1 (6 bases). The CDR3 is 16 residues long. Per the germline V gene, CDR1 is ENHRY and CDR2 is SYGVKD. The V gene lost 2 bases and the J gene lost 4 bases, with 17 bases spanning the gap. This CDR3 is CAISEAGGGLATEAFF. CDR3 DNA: TGTGCCATCAGTGAGGCCGGGGGCGGATTAGCCACTGAAGCTTTCTTT.

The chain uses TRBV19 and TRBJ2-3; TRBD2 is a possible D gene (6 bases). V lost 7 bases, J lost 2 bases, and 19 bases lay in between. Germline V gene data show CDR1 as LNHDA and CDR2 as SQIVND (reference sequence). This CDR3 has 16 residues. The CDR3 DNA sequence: TGTGCCAGTACGGTGGAGCGTAGCGGCCCCACAGATACGCAGTATTTT. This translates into CASTVERSGPTDTQYF. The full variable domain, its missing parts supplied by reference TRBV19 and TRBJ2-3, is DGGITQSPKYLFRKEGQNVTLSCEQNLNHDAMYWYRQDPGQGLRLIYYSQIVNDFQKGDIAEGYSVSREKKESFPLTVTSAQKNPTAFYLCASTVERSGPTDTQYFGPGTRLTVL.